The 26 T cell receptor beta chains in this list originate from one sample, sequenced in a study of blood T cell repertoires in COVID-19 (dated by TCRdb to about 2020). Library creation used the immunoSEQ multiplex PCR assay. The table was pulled from immuneACCESS by TCRdb, which kept in-frame rearrangements only. Such tables lose some clones; where checked, under half of the loss comes from unresolved V genes, and the rest has no known cause. A total of more than 300,000 clones appear in this sample, around nine tenths of them only once. The biggest ten clones account for less than 4% of the sample. The sequencing sample was made of PBMCs or T cells enriched from blood (not recorded which). Source of these receptors: a woman aged 25 to 39 who had been exposed to COVID-19.

CDR3 residues: CSVEDDRVYYGYTF. CDR3 nucleotides: TGCAGCGTTGAAGATGACAGGGTATACTATGGCTACACCTTC. The V and J genes are TRBV29-1 and TRBJ1-2; 7 bases are a match to TRBD1. V was pared by 0 bases and J by 3 bases, with 4 bases of the junction left unmatched. Germline V gene lookup returns CDR1 SQVTM and CDR2 ANQGSEA. This CDR3 has 14 amino acids.

The chain couples TRBV5-4 to TRBJ2-5, with 9 positions matching TRBD1. Germline CDR1 is SGHNT and CDR2 is YYREEE (reference sequence). The trim removed 5 bases at V and 2 bases at J, leaving 7 bases unmatched. This CDR3 comprises 15 residues. The CDR3 sequence: CASRRQGVGQETQYF. CDR3 nucleotides: TGTGCCAGCAGGCGACAGGGGGTGGGTCAAGAGACCCAGTACTTC.

The chain has TRBV5-6 and TRBJ2-3; 12 bases line up with TRBD2. This CDR3 is 16 amino acids long. Germline-derived CDR1 and CDR2 are SGHDT and YYEEEE. V trimming: 1 base; J trimming: 3 bases; junction bases outside the gene matches: 3. The CDR3 reads CASSLFGTSGTDTQYF. In nucleotides, the CDR3 is TGTGCCAGCAGCTTGTTTGGGACTAGCGGGACAGATACGCAGTATTTT.

V and J are TRBV19 and TRBJ2-7; weak D call: TRBD1 (6 bases). Germline V gene lookup returns CDR1 LNHDA and CDR2 SQIVND (reference sequence). Between the trimmed V and J ends, which lost 0 bases and 2 bases, there was a span of 17 bases. The CDR3 extends over 17 amino acids. CDR3 bases: TGTGCCAGTAGTATAGATTATGGGACACTTCCCGCCTACGAGCAGTACTTC. This translates into CASSIDYGTLPAYEQYF. The variable domain in full, with the rest retrieved from reference TRBV19 and TRBJ2-7, is DGGITQSPKYLFRKEGQNVTLSCEQNLNHDAMYWYRQDPGQGLRLIYYSQIVNDFQKGDIAEGYSVSREKKESFPLTVTSAQKNPTAFYLCASSIDYGTLPAYEQYFGPGTRLTVT.

This clone was observed a single time. This rearrangement joins TRBV10-3 to TRBJ2-1; 10 nucleotides align to TRBD2. The V segment lost 2 bases and the J segment 6 bases; nucleotides outside the gene matches: 4. This CDR3 comprises 15 residues. The germline V gene has CDR1 ENHRY and CDR2 SYGVKD. The CDR3 loop is CAISEMVAGGNEQFF. The DNA of the CDR3 is TGTGCCATCAGTGAGATGGTAGCGGGGGGCAATGAGCAGTTCTTC.

The chain joins TRBV6-5 to TRBJ1-5; D remains ambiguous. The CDR3 extends over 16 amino acids. Trimming left V 3 bases short and J 2 bases short, with 14 bases between. Germline CDR1 MNHEY, CDR2 SVGAGI. The CDR3 spells CASSYSKPYGNQPQHF. Written as DNA, the CDR3 is TGTGCCAGCAGTTATTCGAAGCCCTATGGCAATCAGCCCCAGCATTTT.

The genes are TRBV6-6 and TRBJ1-2; D remains ambiguous. Per the germline V gene, CDR1 is MNHNY and CDR2 is SVGAGI (reference sequence). With 5 bases removed from V and 0 bases from J, the gap between germline ends came to 10 bases. The CDR3 covers 14 residues. CDR3 region: CASSPSTPNYGYTF. The DNA for the CDR3 is TGTGCCAGCAGTCCCTCGACACCTAACTATGGCTACACCTTC.

The CDR3 protein is CASSGPGQLRATEAFF. CDR3 nucleotides: TGTGCCAGCAGTGGACCGGGACAGTTGAGGGCCACTGAAGCTTTCTTT. The chain carries TRBV6-6 and TRBJ1-1; 7 bases line up with TRBD1. CDR1 and CDR2 from the germline V gene are MNHNY and SVGAGI (reference sequence). This CDR3 has 16 amino acids. The V segment lost 5 bases and the J segment 4 bases; nucleotides outside the gene matches: 13.

J is TRBJ2-7 and V is TRBV5-4; 11 bases line up with TRBD2. The CDR3 is made up of 16 amino acids. Losses at the gene ends were 4 bases for V and 2 bases for J; bases not matched to a gene: 8. Germline lookup yields CDR1 SGHNT and CDR2 YYREEE (reference sequence). The chain's CDR3 is CASSARLAGPPYEQYF. The CDR3 region has the DNA TGTGCCAGCAGCGCCAGACTAGCGGGGCCCCCCTACGAGCAGTACTTC.

V gene TRBV5-1 combines with J gene TRBJ1-1; a weak D match, TRBD1 (6 bases). CDR1 and CDR2 from the germline V gene are SGHRS and YFSETQ. The CDR3 is made up of 14 amino acids. The V end was cut by 0 bases, the J end by 3 bases, with 9 bases between. Here the CDR3 DNA reads TGCGCCAGCAGCTTGGTAGGGACACACACTGAAGCTTTCTTT. It specifies CASSLVGTHTEAFF. The whole variable domain, filled in from reference TRBV5-1 and TRBJ1-1, reads KAGVTQTPRYLIKTRGQQVTLSCSPISGHRSVSWYQQTPGQGLQFLFEYFSETQRNKGNFPGRFSGRQFSNSRSEMNVSTLELGDSALYLCASSLVGTHTEAFFGQGTRLTVV.

The rearrangement uses TRBV11-2 and TRBJ2-1; 8 positions match TRBD1. V lost 5 bases and J lost 4; bases outside the gene matches: 10. This CDR3 has 16 amino acids. CDR1 is SGHAT, CDR2 FQNNGV, per germline. CDR3 DNA: TGTGCCAGCAGCCCAGACCCAGGGGGCATTTACAATGAGCAGTTCTTC. This codes for CASSPDPGGIYNEQFF. Full variable domain (missing parts from reference TRBV11-2 and TRBJ2-1): EAGVAQSPRYKIIEKRQSVAFWCNPISGHATLYWYQQILGQGPKLLIQFQNNGVVDDSQLPKDRFSAERLKGVDSTLKIQPAKLEDSAVYLCASSPDPGGIYNEQFFGPGTRLTVL.

This clone has just one count. J is TRBJ1-1 and V is TRBV5-5; TRBD1 is a possible D gene (5 bases). The CDR3 totals 15 residues. The germline V gene has CDR1 SGHKS and CDR2 YYEKEE (reference sequence). V dropped 3 bases and J dropped 4 bases, with 16 bases sitting between them. The chain's CDR3 is CASSYRPGGGTEAFF. The CDR3 DNA reads as TGTGCCAGCAGCTATCGACCGGGGGGTGGCACTGAAGCTTTCTTT.

The chain recombines TRBV19 with TRBJ1-5, with TRBD1 identical over 9 bases. The CDR3 covers 15 residues. Germline trimming cut 5 bases from V and 4 bases from J; bases unmatched to any gene: 6. Germline V gives CDR1 LNHDA, CDR2 SQIVND (reference sequence). The CDR3 sequence: CASSVTGTGNQPQHF. CDR3 in DNA: TGTGCCAGTAGTGTAACCGGGACAGGGAATCAGCCCCAGCATTTT.

V and J are TRBV5-6 and TRBJ1-5; TRBD1 is a possible D gene (6 bases). This CDR3 has 14 residues. Trimming took 4 bases from V and 8 from J, leaving 16 bases between them. Germline loops: CDR1 SGHDT, CDR2 YYEEEE. CDR3 in DNA: TGTGCCAGCAGCCCCGGGGGGGGGCTCGAGCCCCAGCATTTT. It encodes CASSPGGGLEPQHF.

This clone was found a few times. The chain uses TRBV4-3 and TRBJ1-1; perhaps TRBD1 as D (5 bases). Germline V lookup: CDR1 LGHNA, CDR2 YSLEER. V lost 0 bases and J 0 bases, leaving 14 bases between the germline ends. The CDR3 is 17 amino acids. The CDR3 nucleotides are TGCGCCAGCAGCCAAGATCTTAAGGGGCGGTTGAACACTGAAGCTTTCTTT. Protein: CASSQDLKGRLNTEAFF.

This clone is a singleton in its sample. This chain links TRBV6-2 or TRBV6-3 with TRBJ2-7; 9 nucleotides align to TRBD1. Trimming removed 2 bases from V and 2 bases from J; junction bases left unmatched: 4. The germline V gene encodes CDR1 MNHEY and CDR2 SVGEGT. CDR3 length equals 15 residues. CDR3 DNA sequence: TGTGCCAGCAGTTACGGGACAGGGACCCCCTACGAGCAGTACTTC. Residues: CASSYGTGTPYEQYF.

The chain joins TRBV19 to TRBJ2-3, with 10 bases fitting TRBD1. The CDR3 spans 15 residues. The J segment lost 3 bases and the V segment lost 2 bases, leaving 2 bases of the junction unmatched. Looked up from germline, CDR1 is LNHDA and CDR2 is SQIVND (reference sequence). Here the CDR3 reads CASSIWDRGTDTQYF. The CDR3 nucleotides read TGTGCCAGTAGTATATGGGACAGGGGAACAGATACGCAGTATTTT. Full variable domain (outside the CDR3, taken from reference TRBV19 and TRBJ2-3): DGGITQSPKYLFRKEGQNVTLSCEQNLNHDAMYWYRQDPGQGLRLIYYSQIVNDFQKGDIAEGYSVSREKKESFPLTVTSAQKNPTAFYLCASSIWDRGTDTQYFGPGTRLTVL.

The chain uses TRBV19 and TRBJ1-1, with 10 bases identical to TRBD1. The V gene end was trimmed by 4 bases and the J gene end by 11 bases; junction bases not matched to a gene: 7. There are 13 residues in the CDR3. Germline CDR1 and CDR2: LNHDA and SQIVND (reference sequence). The CDR3 loop reads CASSTQGQGNAFF. CDR3 in DNA: TGTGCCAGTAGTACACAGGGACAGGGGAATGCTTTCTTT.

This clone was observed once. The genes are TRBV5-8 and TRBJ1-6, with 9 bases fitting TRBD1. V trimming: 4 bases; J trimming: 7 bases; junction bases outside the gene matches: 6. Germline CDR1 reads SGHTS; CDR2 reads YDEGEE. This CDR3 is built from 15 residues. The CDR3 sequence is CASSPTGQGNSPLHF. The CDR3, as DNA: TGTGCCAGCAGCCCTACCGGACAGGGGAATTCACCCCTCCACTTT.

The CDR3 reads CASSSRGSGRTGELFF. CDR3 nucleotides: TGTGCCAGCAGCTCCCGTGGTAGCGGGCGCACCGGGGAGCTGTTTTTT. V and J are TRBV7-2 and TRBJ2-2; the match to TRBD2 covers 7 bases. Germline values: CDR1 SGHTA, CDR2 FQGNSA. The junction had 9 bases not matched to a gene; V was cut back by 4 bases and J by 4 bases. This CDR3 spans 16 amino acids.

This clone has just one count. The chain couples TRBV18 to TRBJ1-4; D is undetermined. Germline V gene data show CDR1 as KGHSH and CDR2 as LQKENI. Deletions cut 2 bases from V and 4 bases from J, with 8 bases between. The CDR3 spans 14 residues. The CDR3 sequence is CASSPGGLNEKLFF. CDR3 nucleotide sequence: TGTGCCAGCTCACCAGGAGGGCTTAATGAAAAACTGTTTTTT.

The chain joins TRBV4-2 to TRBJ1-6, with 8 bases matching TRBD1. This CDR3 spans 15 amino acids. V trimming: 1 base; J trimming: 10 bases; junction bases outside the gene matches: 6. Looked up from germline, CDR1 is LGHNA and CDR2 is YNFKEQ. The CDR3 here is CASSQGPGGKSPLHF. As DNA, the CDR3 is TGTGCCAGCAGCCAAGGTCCAGGGGGCAAATCACCCCTCCACTTT.

The chain recombines TRBV5-1 with TRBJ1-2, with 8 nucleotides matching TRBD1. The CDR3 has 14 amino acids. V lost 4 bases, J lost 3 bases, and 5 bases stayed unmatched. The germline V gene has CDR1 SGHRS and CDR2 YFSETQ. The CDR3 nucleotides read TGCGCCAGCAGCGGGGGACAGGCGGACTATGGCTACACCTTC. Its protein is CASSGGQADYGYTF.

The rearrangement links TRBV12-5 to TRBJ2-7; TRBD1 aligns across 8 bases. Trimming took 6 bases from V and 2 from J; bases not matched to a gene: 12. This CDR3 contains 16 residues. Germline V lookup: CDR1 LGHNT, CDR2 FRNRAP. The CDR3 sequence is CASGRNLGTGPYEQYF. The CDR3 DNA reads TGTGCTAGTGGGCGGAACCTCGGGACAGGTCCCTACGAGCAGTACTTC.

The V and J genes are TRBV4-2 and TRBJ1-5, with 8 bases aligning to TRBD1. The CDR3 consists of 16 residues. The V gene end was trimmed by 2 bases and the J gene end by 7 bases; junction bases not matched to a gene: 10. In germline, CDR1 is LGHNA, CDR2 YNFKEQ. CDR3 residues: CASSQQARTGTQPQHF. The CDR3 region has the DNA TGTGCCAGCAGCCAACAGGCCAGGACAGGGACCCAGCCCCAGCATTTT.

The rearrangement uses TRBV7-9 and TRBJ1-5, with 7 nucleotides matching TRBD1. The CDR3 covers 15 residues. J gave up 0 bases and V 5 bases, and 4 bases lay outside the gene matches. Germline CDR1 is SEHNR and CDR2 is FQNEAQ (reference sequence). This CDR3 is CASSLGTASNQPQHF. The CDR3 DNA is TGTGCCAGCAGCCTTGGGACAGCTAGCAATCAGCCCCAGCATTTT.